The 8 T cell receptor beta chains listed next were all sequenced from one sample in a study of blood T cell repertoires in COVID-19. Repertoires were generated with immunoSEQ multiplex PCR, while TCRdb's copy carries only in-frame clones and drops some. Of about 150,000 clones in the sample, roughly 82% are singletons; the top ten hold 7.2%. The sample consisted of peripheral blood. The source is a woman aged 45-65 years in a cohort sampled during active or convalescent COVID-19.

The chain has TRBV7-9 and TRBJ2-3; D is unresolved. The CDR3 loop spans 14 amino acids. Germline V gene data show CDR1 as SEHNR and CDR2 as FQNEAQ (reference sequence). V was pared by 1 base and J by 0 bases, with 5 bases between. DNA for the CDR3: TGTGCCAGCAGCTTAGGGCTTAGCACAGATACGCAGTATTTT. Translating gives CASSLGLSTDTQYF.

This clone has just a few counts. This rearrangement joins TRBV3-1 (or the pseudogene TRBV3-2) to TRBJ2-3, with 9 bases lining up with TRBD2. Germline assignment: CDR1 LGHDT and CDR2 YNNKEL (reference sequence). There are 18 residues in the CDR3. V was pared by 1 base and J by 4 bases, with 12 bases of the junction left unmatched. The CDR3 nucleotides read TGTGCCAGCAGCCAAGGGTTCGCTGGCGGGGGGGCCGCAGATACGCAGTATTTT. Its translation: CASSQGFAGGGAADTQYF.

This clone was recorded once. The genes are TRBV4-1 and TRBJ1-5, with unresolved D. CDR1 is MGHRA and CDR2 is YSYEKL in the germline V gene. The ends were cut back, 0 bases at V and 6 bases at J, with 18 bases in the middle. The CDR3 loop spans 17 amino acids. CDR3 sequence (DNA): TGCGCCAGCAGCCAAGATTCTAGAAAGGGTAGCGGTCAGCCCCAGCATTTT. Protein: CASSQDSRKGSGQPQHF.

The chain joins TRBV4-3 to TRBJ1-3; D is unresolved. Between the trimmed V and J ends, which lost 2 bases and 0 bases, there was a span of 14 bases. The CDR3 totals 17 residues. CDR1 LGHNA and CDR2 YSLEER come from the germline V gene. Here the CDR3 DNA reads TGCGCCAGCAGCCAACCACAGACGGGAAACTCTGGAAACACCATATATTTT. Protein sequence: CASSQPQTGNSGNTIYF.

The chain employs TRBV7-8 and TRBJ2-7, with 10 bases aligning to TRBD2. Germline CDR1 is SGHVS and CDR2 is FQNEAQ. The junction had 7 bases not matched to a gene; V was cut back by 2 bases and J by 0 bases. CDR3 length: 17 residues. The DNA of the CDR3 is TGTGCCAGCAGCTTAACTGCTAGCGGGGGACACTCCTACGAGCAGTACTTC. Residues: CASSLTASGGHSYEQYF. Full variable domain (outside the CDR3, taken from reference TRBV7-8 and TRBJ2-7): GAGVSQSPRYKVAKRGQDVALRCDPISGHVSLFWYQQALGQGPEFLTYFQNEAQLDKSGLPSDRFFAERPEGSVSTLKIQRTQQEDSAVYLCASSLTASGGHSYEQYFGPGTRLTVT.

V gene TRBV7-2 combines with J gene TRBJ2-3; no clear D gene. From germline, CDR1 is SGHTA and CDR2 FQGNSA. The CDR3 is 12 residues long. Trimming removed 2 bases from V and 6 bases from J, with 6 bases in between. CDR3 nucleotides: TGTGCCAGCAGCTTACACGCGGATACGCAGTATTTT. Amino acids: CASSLHADTQYF.

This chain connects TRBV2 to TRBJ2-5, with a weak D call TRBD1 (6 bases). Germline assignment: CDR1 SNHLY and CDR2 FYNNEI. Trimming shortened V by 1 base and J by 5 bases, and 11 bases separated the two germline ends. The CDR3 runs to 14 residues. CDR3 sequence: CASSEGTVGETQYF. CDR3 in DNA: TGTGCCAGCAGTGAAGGGACAGTTGGGGAGACCCAGTACTTC.

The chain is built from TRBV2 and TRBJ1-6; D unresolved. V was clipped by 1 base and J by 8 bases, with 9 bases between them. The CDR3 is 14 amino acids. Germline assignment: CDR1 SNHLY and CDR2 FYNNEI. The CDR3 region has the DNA TGTGCCAGCAGTGAAGGGGTGAGGTATTCACCCCTCCACTTT. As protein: CASSEGVRYSPLHF.